This paragraph reports one TCR beta chain. Its antigen remains undetermined. Base qualities are not at hand, and no much larger clone is one base apart. The High Capacity cDNA Reverse Transcription Kit was used to reverse transcribe all of the isolated RNA, meaning that expressed TCRB transcripts were what got sequenced. Naive, central memory and regulatory T cell samples underwent deep immunoSEQ sequencing, averaging roughly 3.3 million total reads per sample. Sorted cells were lysed in RLT buffer and RNA was extracted with DNase-treated RNeasy Micro or Mini kits, depending on cell number. Each cell subset was processed separately to prevent cross-contamination, with patient and healthy donor samples processed together. Using the immunoSEQ multiplex PCR, TCRB sequences were amplified from cDNA into 87-bp fragments spanning the CDR3 region. Sequencing of the amplicons was done on the Illumina HiSeq platform. From the authors' description of their analysis: Synthetic template baselines were used to correct PCR bias computationally, reads within Hamming distance 2 were collapsed together, and singletons that could not be merged were discarded. By aligning reads against IMGT, V, D and J genes, CDR3 length, and insertions or deletions at six rearrangement sites were assigned. Within each subset, clonotype counts were normalized to the number of sorted cells before true diversity and Gini coefficients were calculated with the tcR R package. Repertoire sharing was quantified using the overlap coefficient calculated on TCRB nucleotide sequences. As a proxy for the pre-selection repertoire, out-of-frame TCRB sequences from naive cells were analyzed. TCRdb took this table from immuneACCESS and kept in-frame rearrangements with V and J called. Such tables lack part of the clones; where checked against another copy, unresolved V genes explain under half of the gap, and the rest is unexplained. V and J calls plus clone size are reproduced from that table; the DNA served to infer D and trimming. The sample table lists about 270,000 clones, roughly an eighth of them with a count of one. The ten largest clones take up more than 0.02% of the sample.

The data stem from a study of beta chain features in type 1 diabetes (dated by TCRdb to the late 2010s). Concerning the study at large: Mean age, gender distribution, total cell number and subset yield were not different between patients and healthy donors. In the study, TCRB repertoires of sorted circulating CD4+ T cell subsets from recently diagnosed type 1 diabetes patients were compared with those of matched healthy donors. A total of just under 110,000,000 sorted cells were examined across all samples, and RNA yield correlated strongly with the number of cells per subset. Regulatory and stem cell-like memory subsets were obtained from only 8 patients and about 8 healthy donors, while naive and central memory subsets were obtained from all 30 or so donors.

CDR1 and CDR2 were assigned from the germline V gene as SGHTA and FQGNSA. From the cysteine through the phenylalanine, the CDR3 covers 15 amino acids. Of the read, only the CDR3 DNA is kept; its 45 bases are in frame from base 1. V ends up 3 bases short and J 6 bases short, with an unmatched junction base count of 6. Each donor gave one peripheral blood draw, averaging approximately 0.12 L, which was collected into heparinised tubes. A BD FACSAria II was used to sort naive, central memory, regulatory and stem cell-like memory CD4+ T cells with a panel that included CD45RO, CCR7, CD25, CD127, CD95 and CD27. All sorted populations exceeded 95% purity. Right away, PBMCs were isolated by Lymphoprep density gradient centrifugation and were stained directly, with no culture step. So that batch effects would be minimized, each experiment stained and sorted samples in pairs, pairing one healthy donor with one patient.

On the study overall, not on this receptor specifically: Naive, central memory and regulatory TCRB repertoires appeared to be more similar among patients than among healthy donors. Fewer insertions and more nucleotide deletions at VDJ recombination sites were observed in patients with type 1 diabetes, implying thymic rearrangement abnormalities. PCR may preferentially amplify shorter templates, but because patient and control samples were amplified and corrected together, any resulting skew would affect both groups equally. Because cDNA was sequenced instead of genomic DNA, highly expressing activated cells could be over-represented, though the groups showed no difference in activation or CD3 levels. Because small numbers of individuals were included in the HLA sub-analyses, any influence of HLA type on TCRB rearrangement was left unresolved. A moderate but significant shortening of TCRB CDR3 length was observed in type 1 diabetes patients in all four CD4+ subsets.

Sequenced material: naive CD4+ T cells from blood. Reading the label with the study, this specimen's cell subset or site is: true naive CD4+ T cells. The receptor's source is a woman aged 40 to 50 in good health. Rearrangement joined TRBV7-2 to TRBJ2-3; TRBD2 lines up with 10 middle nucleotides. The CDR3 has the sequence CASSFSGGPGDTQYF. The sequenced DNA: TGTGCCAGCAGCTTTAGCGGGGGGCCTGGGGATACGCAGTATTTT.